The present entry profiles one T cell receptor (beta chain) with its context. Clones were sequenced by immunoSEQ multiplex PCR, and TCRdb holds only the in-frame ones, with some missing. The table lists roughly 120,000 clones, approximately 85% of them singletons. This sample is drawn from a study of T cell responses to AZD1222 COVID-19 vaccine. Pooling covered second doses at about 4 or about 12 weeks. Trimming stripped 8 bases from V and 9 bases from J, with 25 bases between. The CDR3 runs 15 residues. Per germline, CDR1 MNHEY and CDR2 SMNVEV (reference sequence). The sequenced sample was peripheral blood, obtained 28 days after the second AZD1222 dose. The sequence came from an adult who received the AZD1222 COVID-19 vaccine. The chain carries TRBV27 and TRBJ1-1, with a weak D call TRBD1 (6 bases). The CDR3 nucleotides read TGTGCCAGCGGTGCACAGGGCCTGTATTTGGGAAAAGCTTTCTTT. Translation: CASGAQGLYLGKAFF.